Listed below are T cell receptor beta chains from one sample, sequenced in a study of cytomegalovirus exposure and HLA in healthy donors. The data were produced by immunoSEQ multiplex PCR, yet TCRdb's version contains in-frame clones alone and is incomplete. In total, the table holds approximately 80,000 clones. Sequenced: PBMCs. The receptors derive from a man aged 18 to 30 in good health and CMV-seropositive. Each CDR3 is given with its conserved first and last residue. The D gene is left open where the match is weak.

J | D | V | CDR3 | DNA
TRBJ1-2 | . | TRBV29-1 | CSVKDRLNYGYTF | TGCAGCGTGAAAGACCGACTTAACTATGGCTACACCTTC
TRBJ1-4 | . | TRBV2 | CASSEESGEKLFF | TGTGCCAGCAGTGAAGAGAGCGGGGAAAAACTGTTTTTT
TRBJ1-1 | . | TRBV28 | CASSLLPDRQTKAFF | TGTGCCAGCAGTTTATTACCCGACCGACAGACAAAAGCTTTCTTT
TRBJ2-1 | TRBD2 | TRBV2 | CASSLTSGTYNEQFF | TGTGCCAGCAGTCTGACTAGCGGGACCTACAATGAGCAGTTCTTC
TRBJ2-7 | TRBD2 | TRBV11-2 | CASSFPSGRRNEQYF | TGTGCCAGCAGCTTCCCTAGCGGGAGGAGGAACGAGCAGTACTTC
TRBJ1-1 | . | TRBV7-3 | CASSLTREENTEAFF | TGTGCCAGCAGCTTAACAAGGGAGGAGAACACTGAAGCTTTCTTT
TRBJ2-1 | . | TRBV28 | CASSPLSGSYNEQFF | TGTGCCAGCAGTCCCCTTTCGGGCTCCTACAATGAGCAGTTCTTC
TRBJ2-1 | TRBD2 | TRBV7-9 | CASSPPTLAEPYNEQFF | TGTGCCAGCAGCCCACCAACCCTAGCGGAACCCTACAATGAGCAGTTCTTC
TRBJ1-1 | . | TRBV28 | CASSFKQGVTEAFF | TGTGCCAGCAGTTTCAAACAGGGAGTCACTGAAGCTTTCTTT
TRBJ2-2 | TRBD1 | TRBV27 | CASRQGATGELFF | TGTGCCAGCAGGCAGGGGGCTACCGGGGAGCTGTTTTTT
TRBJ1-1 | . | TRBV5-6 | CASSFGGEAFF | TGTGCCAGCAGCTTCGGGGGTGAAGCTTTCTTT
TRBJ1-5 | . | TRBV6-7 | CASSSREDTFNQPQHF | TGTGCCAGCAGTTCTCGGGAGGACACCTTCAATCAGCCCCAGCATTTT
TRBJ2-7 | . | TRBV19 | CATTDRVSSSYEQYF | TGTGCCACCACTGATCGGGTCTCGAGCTCCTACGAGCAGTACTTC
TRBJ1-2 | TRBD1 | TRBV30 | CAWRVQGAIGYTF | TGTGCCTGGAGAGTCCAGGGGGCGATTGGCTACACCTTC
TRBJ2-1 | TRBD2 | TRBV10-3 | CAISVISGRNNEQFF | TGTGCCATCAGTGTGATTAGCGGGAGGAACAATGAGCAGTTCTTC
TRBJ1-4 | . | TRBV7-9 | CASSPREEKLFF | TGTGCCAGCAGCCCCCGGGAGGAAAAACTGTTTTTT
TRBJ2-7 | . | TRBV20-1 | CSAREQLKQYF | TGCAGTGCTAGGGAGCAGCTCAAGCAGTACTTC
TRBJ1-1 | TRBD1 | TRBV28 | CASSLNRGMYTEAFF | TGTGCCAGCAGTTTGAACAGGGGGATGTACACTGAAGCTTTCTTT
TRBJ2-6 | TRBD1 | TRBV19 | CASSLPPGQGIPGANVLTF | TGTGCCAGTAGTCTCCCACCGGGACAGGGGATCCCTGGGGCCAACGTCCTGACTTTC
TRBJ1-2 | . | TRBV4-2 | CASSQGDIGWGYTF | TGTGCCAGCAGCCAAGGGGACATTGGATGGGGCTACACCTTC
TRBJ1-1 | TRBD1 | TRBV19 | CASRIGQEGDTEAFF | TGTGCCAGTAGGATCGGACAGGAAGGGGACACTGAAGCTTTCTTT
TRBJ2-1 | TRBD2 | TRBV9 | CASSPRTSGYYNEQFF | TGTGCCAGCAGCCCACGGACTAGCGGGTACTACAATGAGCAGTTCTTC
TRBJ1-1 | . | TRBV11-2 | CASSLVWTDNTEAFF | TGTGCCAGCAGCTTAGTCTGGACAGACAACACTGAAGCTTTCTTT
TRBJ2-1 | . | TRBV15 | CATSRDQGSTNEQFF | TGTGCCACCAGCAGAGATCAGGGGTCTACAAATGAGCAGTTCTTC
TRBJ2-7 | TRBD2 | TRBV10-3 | CAISGAFSGGYSYEQYF | TGTGCCATCAGTGGGGCATTTAGCGGGGGTTACTCCTACGAGCAGTACTTC
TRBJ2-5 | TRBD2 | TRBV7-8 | CASSSSSSSGGQETQYF | TGTGCCAGCAGCTCGTCAAGTTCTAGCGGGGGACAAGAGACCCAGTACTTC
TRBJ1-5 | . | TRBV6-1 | CASSGGRTVNQPQHF | TGTGCCAGCAGTGGGGGACGGACAGTCAATCAGCCCCAGCATTTT
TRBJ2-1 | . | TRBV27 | CASSLATSSYNEQFF | TGTGCCAGCAGTTTGGCGACTAGCTCCTACAATGAGCAGTTCTTC
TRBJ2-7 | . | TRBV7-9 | CASSRTATREQYF | TGTGCCAGCAGCCGGACAGCCACGAGAGAGCAGTACTTC
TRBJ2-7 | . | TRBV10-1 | CASSRRTDSKYEQYF | TGCGCCAGCAGTCGGCGGACAGACTCCAAGTACGAGCAGTACTTC
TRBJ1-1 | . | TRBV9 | CASSVEPGVTEAFF | TGTGCCAGCAGCGTAGAGCCAGGGGTAACTGAAGCTTTCTTT
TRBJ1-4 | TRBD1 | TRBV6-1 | CASSGNRGRGSGEKLFF | TGTGCCAGCAGTGGCAACAGGGGGCGCGGTTCTGGGGAAAAACTGTTTTTT
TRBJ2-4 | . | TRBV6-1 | CASSDRGLWKYF | TGTGCCAGCAGTGACAGGGGATTGTGGAAGTACTTC
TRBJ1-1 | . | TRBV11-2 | CASRPGGTVVNTEAFF | TGTGCCAGCAGACCCGGGGGGACGGTAGTGAACACTGAAGCTTTCTTT
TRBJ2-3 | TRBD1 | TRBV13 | CASSLRQGVDVDTQYF | TGTGCCAGCAGCTTGCGACAGGGGGTAGATGTAGATACGCAGTATTTT
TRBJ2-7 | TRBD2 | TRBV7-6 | CASSFSIAGSTYEQYF | TGTGCCAGCAGCTTCTCAATAGCGGGGTCGACCTACGAGCAGTACTTC
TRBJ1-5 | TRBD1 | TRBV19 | CAGKPGQGVDSNQPQHF | TGTGCCGGAAAGCCGGGACAGGGGGTTGATAGCAATCAGCCCCAGCATTTT
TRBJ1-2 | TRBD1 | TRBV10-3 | CAISYDRGLGGYTF | TGTGCCATCAGTTACGACAGGGGGCTTGGTGGCTACACCTTC
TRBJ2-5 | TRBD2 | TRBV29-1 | CSVLRRESWKETQYF | TGCAGCGTACTAAGGCGGGAGAGTTGGAAAGAGACCCAGTACTTC
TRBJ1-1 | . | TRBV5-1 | CASGGTPNTEAFF | TGCGCCAGCGGTGGCACCCCGAACACTGAAGCTTTCTTT